In its sample, the clone carrying this T cell receptor (beta chain) was seen once. The antigen is not known. Sequenced by immunoSEQ multiplex PCR; TCRdb stores in-frame clones only, minus some. The table lists tens of thousands of clones, 70% to 90% of them singletons. This CDR3 is built from 15 residues. CDR1 and CDR2 (germline): SGDLS, YYNGEE. The V end was cut by 0 bases, the J end by 7 bases, with 16 bases between. The data were obtained in a study of T cells in localized non-small cell lung cancer. Study conclusions and caveats: Only one tumor region was sequenced, so heterogeneity remains possible. A raised T cell density in blood coincided with lengthier overall survival. Clonality peaked in uninvolved adjacent lung rather than tumor. In adjacent lung appeared a median around 55 of the top 100 tumor clones.

Here the sequenced sample was peripheral blood, taken before any cancer treatment. The chain joins TRBV9 to TRBJ1-1; no clear D gene. The sequence was obtained from a man aged 40 to 70 with stage I squamous cell lung carcinoma. CDR3 in amino acids: CASSVGVGMVREAFF. CDR3 in DNA: TGTGCCAGCAGCGTAGGGGTAGGGATGGTGCGTGAAGCTTTCTTT.